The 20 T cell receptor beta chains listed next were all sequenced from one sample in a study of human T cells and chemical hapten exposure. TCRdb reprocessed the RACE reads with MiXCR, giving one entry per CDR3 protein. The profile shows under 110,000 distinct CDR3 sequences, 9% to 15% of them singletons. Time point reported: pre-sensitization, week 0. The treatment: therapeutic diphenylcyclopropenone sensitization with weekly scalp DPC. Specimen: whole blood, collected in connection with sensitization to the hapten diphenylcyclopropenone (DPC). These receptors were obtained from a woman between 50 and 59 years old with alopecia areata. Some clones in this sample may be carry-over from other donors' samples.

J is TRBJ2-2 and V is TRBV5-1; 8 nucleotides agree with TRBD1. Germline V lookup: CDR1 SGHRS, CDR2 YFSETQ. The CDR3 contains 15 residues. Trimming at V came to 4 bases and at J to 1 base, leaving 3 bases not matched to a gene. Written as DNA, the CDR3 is TGCGCCAGCAGCCCCGGACAGGGGAACACCGGGGAGCTGTTTTTT. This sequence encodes CASSPGQGNTGELFF.

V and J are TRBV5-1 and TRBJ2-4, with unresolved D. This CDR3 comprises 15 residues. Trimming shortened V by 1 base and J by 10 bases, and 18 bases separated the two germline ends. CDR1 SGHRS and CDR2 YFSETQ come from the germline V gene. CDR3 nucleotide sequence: TGCGCCAGCAGCTTGACGGGCCAGCCGGCTCCAATTCAGTACTTC. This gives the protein CASSLTGQPAPIQYF.

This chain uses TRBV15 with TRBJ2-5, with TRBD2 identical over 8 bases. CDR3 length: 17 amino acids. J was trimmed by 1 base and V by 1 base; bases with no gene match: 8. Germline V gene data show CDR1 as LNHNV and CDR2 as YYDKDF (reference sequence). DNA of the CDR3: TGTGCCACCAGCAGAGGGGCGGGGGGCACACTCCAAGAGACCCAGTACTTC. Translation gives CATSRGAGGTLQETQYF.

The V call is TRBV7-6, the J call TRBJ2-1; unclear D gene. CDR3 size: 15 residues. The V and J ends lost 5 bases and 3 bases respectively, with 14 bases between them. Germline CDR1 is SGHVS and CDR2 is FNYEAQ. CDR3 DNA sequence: TGTGCCAGCAGCCAAGAAATCGTAGGCTACAATGAGCAGTTCTTC. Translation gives CASSQEIVGYNEQFF. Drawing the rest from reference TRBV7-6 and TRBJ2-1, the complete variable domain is GAGVSQSPRYKVTKRGQDVALRCDPISGHVSLYWYRQALGQGPEFLTYFNYEAQQDKSGLPNDRFSAERPEGSISTLTIQRTEQRDSAMYRCASSQEIVGYNEQFFGPGTRLTVL.

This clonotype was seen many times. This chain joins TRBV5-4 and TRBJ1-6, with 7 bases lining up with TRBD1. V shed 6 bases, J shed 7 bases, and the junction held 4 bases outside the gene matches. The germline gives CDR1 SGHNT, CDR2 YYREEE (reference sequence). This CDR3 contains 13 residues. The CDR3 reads CASKVRGNSPLHF. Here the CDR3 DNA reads TGTGCCAGCAAGGTCAGGGGGAATTCACCCCTCCACTTT. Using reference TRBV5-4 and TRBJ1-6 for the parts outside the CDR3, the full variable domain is ETGVTQSPTHLIKTRGQQVTLRCSSQSGHNTVSWYQQALGQGPQFIFQYYREEENGRGNFPPRFSGLQFPNYSSELNVNALELDDSALYLCASKVRGNSPLHFGNGTRLTVT.

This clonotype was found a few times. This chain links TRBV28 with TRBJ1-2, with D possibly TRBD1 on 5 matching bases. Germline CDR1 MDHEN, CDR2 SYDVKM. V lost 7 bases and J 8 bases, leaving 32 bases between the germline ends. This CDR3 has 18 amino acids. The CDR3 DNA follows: TGTGCCAGCATCTTCCTCGTCCGTCCTGGGGCAGTAAGGGAAGGCTACACCTTC. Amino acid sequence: CASIFLVRPGAVREGYTF.

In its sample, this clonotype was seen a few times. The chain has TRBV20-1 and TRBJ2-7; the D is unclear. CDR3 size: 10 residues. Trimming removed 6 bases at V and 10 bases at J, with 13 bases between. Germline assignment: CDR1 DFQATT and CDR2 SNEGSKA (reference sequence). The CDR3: CSAEDRLQYF. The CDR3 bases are TGCAGTGCAGAGGACCGACTCCAGTACTTC.

CDR3 region: CASSARGRVKNIQYF. The CDR3 nucleotides are TGTGCCAGCAGTGCCAGGGGCCGCGTCAAAAACATTCAGTACTTC. The chain joins TRBV28 to TRBJ2-4, with D possibly matching TRBD1 (6 bases). Between the trimmed V and J ends, which lost 5 bases and 3 bases, there was a span of 14 bases. Per germline, CDR1 MDHEN and CDR2 SYDVKM. CDR3 size: 15 residues.

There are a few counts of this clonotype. The CDR3 loop is CASSLFETGYTQYF. The CDR3 DNA follows: TGCGCCAGCAGCTTGTTCGAGACAGGCTATACGCAGTATTTT. The genes are TRBV5-1 and TRBJ2-3; maybe TRBD1 (6 bases). Trimming took 1 base from V and 7 from J, leaving 13 bases between them. The CDR3 has 14 residues. The germline V gene encodes CDR1 SGHRS and CDR2 YFSETQ.

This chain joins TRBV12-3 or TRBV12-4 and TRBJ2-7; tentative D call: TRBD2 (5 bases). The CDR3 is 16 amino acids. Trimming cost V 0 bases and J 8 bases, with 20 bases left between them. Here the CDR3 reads CASSLAGERGRGKQYF. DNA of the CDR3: TGTGCCAGCAGTTTAGCCGGGGAGCGAGGTCGCGGCAAGCAGTACTTC.

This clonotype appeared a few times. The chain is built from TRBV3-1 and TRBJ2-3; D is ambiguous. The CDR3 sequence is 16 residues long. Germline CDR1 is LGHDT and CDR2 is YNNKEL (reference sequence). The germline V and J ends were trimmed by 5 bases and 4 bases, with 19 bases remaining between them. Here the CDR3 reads CASSGYLQAKSDTQYF. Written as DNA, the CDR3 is TGTGCCAGCAGCGGTTACCTCCAAGCCAAATCAGATACGCAGTATTTT.

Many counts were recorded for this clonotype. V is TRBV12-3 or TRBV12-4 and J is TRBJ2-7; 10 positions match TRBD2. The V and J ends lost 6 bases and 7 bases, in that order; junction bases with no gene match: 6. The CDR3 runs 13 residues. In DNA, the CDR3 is TGTGCCAGCAGCTCTAGCGGGAGTGGAGAGCAGTACTTC. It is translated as CASSSSGSGEQYF.

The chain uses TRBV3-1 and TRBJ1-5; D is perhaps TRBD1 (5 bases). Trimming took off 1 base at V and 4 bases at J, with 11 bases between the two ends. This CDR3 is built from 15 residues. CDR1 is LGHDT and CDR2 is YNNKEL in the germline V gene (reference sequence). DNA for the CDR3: TGTGCCAGCAGCCAAGCGGCAGGGCTGAATCAGCCCCAGCATTTT. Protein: CASSQAAGLNQPQHF.

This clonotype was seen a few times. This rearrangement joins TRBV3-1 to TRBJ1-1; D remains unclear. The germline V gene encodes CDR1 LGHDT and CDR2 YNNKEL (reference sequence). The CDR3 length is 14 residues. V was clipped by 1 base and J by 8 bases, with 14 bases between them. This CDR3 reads CASSQVRLETEAFF. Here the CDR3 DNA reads TGTGCCAGCAGCCAAGTCCGACTGGAGACAGAAGCTTTCTTT.

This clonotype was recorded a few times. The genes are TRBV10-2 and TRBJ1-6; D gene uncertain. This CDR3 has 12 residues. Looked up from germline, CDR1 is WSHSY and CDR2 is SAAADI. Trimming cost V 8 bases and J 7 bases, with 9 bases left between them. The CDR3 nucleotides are TGCGCCAGCGGTCTCGCCAATTCACCCCTCCACTTT. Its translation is CASGLANSPLHF.

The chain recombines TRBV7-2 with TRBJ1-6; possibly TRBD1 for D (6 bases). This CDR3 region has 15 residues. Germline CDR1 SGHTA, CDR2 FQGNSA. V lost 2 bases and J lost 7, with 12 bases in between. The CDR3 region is CASSLQGTWNSPLHF. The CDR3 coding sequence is TGTGCCAGCAGCTTACAGGGGACCTGGAATTCACCCCTCCACTTT.

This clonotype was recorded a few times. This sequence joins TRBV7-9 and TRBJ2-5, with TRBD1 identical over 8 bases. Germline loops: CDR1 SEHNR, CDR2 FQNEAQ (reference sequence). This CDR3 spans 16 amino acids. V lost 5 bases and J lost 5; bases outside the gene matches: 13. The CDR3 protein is CASSPQDRARFETQYF. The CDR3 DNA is TGTGCCAGCAGCCCACAGGACAGGGCACGTTTCGAGACCCAGTACTTC.

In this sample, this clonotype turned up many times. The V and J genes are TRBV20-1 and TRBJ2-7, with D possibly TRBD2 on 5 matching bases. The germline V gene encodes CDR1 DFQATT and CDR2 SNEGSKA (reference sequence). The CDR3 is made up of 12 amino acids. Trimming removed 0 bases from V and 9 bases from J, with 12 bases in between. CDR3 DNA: TGCAGTGCTAGAGATCTAGCCGCTATGCAGTACTTC. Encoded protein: CSARDLAAMQYF.

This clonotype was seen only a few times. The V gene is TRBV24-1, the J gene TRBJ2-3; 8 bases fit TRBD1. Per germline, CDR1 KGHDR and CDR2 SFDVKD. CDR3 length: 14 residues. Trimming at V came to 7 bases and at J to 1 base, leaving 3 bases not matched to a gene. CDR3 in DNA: TGTGCCACCAGGAAGACAGGGGGCACAGATACGCAGTATTTT. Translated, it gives CATRKTGGTDTQYF.

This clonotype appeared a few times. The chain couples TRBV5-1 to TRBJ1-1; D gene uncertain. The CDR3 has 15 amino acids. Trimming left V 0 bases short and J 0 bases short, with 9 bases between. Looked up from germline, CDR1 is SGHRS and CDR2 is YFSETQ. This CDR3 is CASSLGAPLNTEAFF. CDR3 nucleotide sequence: TGCGCCAGCAGCTTGGGGGCCCCCTTGAACACTGAAGCTTTCTTT.